This record covers a single TCR beta chain. This clonotype was recorded at least ten times. Its antigen is unknown. No base-level quality is on record; no much larger clone is a single base apart. From the germline V gene, CDR1 is SNHLY and CDR2 is FYNNEI. The CDR3 numbers 13 residues from cysteine through phenylalanine. Solely the CDR3 DNA is kept, with 39 bases framed from the first base. The junction shows trimming of 6 bases on V and 3 bases on J, plus 11 bases between the germline ends. The source of the sample is a study of T cells in Graves' hyperthyroidism and ophthalmopathy (dated by TCRdb to between 2019 and 2020). In terms of the full investigation: Peripheral blood samples were taken at the time of initial diagnosis, prior to any treatment. TCR V-J signatures able to tell the groups apart were searched for in a discovery cohort of about a hundred patients, of whom 40 to 45 had Graves' ophthalmopathy and around 58 had stable Graves' hyperthyroidism. Prospective prediction of ophthalmopathy was tested in an independent validation cohort consisting of roughly 19 hyperthyroidism patients and more than 15 patients who later progressed to ophthalmopathy. The 85 to 100 discovery patients were randomly split 7:3 into training and test sets. In more than 5 Graves' hyperthyroidism patients, the study also compared T-cell repertoires from thyroid tissue with T-cell repertoires from blood. Once sampling was done, hyperthyroidism patients were given methimazole at a starting dose of 30 mg daily, whereas ophthalmopathy patients were given high-dose intravenous methylprednisolone. The paper describes TCR Vbeta CDR3 sequencing of 135 peripheral blood samples, made up of about 40 ophthalmopathy patients, 70 to 75 hyperthyroidism patients and about 17 progressor patients. What the work shows at the level of the full study, not this receptor alone: Blood samples also contained most of the expanded thyroid clonotypes (frequency above 0.001), which suggests that blood repertoires may reflect thyroid immune responses. Sample size was not statistically predetermined, and investigators were not blinded to group allocation. In validation, the model predicted progression to ophthalmopathy with approximately 71% sensitivity and about 72% specificity, a median of about 6.7 months before onset. In cross-validation, a model built on a 13 V-J signature told ophthalmopathy apart from stable hyperthyroidism with 85% to 90% sensitivity and approximately 84% specificity, and in testing the same model reached 80%/75%.

Amplification of TCR beta CDR3 regions was carried out from RNA transcripts. For the first round of RT-PCR on the TCR CDR3, the HTBI primer set was used together with the Qiagen OneStep RT-PCR kit. The libraries were constructed in a second round of multiplex PCR and then size-selected and purified. Paired-end sequencing of the libraries was performed with 100 bp reads on an Illumina HiSeq2000. In the source study's methods: SOAPnuke was used to process the raw data, throwing out any read that contained adapters or uncalled bases, had a mean Phred below 15, or lacked an exact constant-primer or identifier match. High-quality paired reads were merged using COPE v1.2.5, and each unique nucleotide sequence was defined as a clonotype. MiTCR v1.1 was used to align clonotypes to the IMGT TRBV, TRBD and TRBJ reference segments. Only V-J combinations with frequency above 0.0001, covering 99% to 99.2% of repertoires, were analysed. The TCS score was defined as F50 (clonal expansion) divided by E x V (chaos), with BLOSUM62-based TCRdist calculated between CDR3 peptides within each V-J. Welch's t-statistics and random forest reduced 514 V-J features to 10 to 15, which were used in a naive Bayes classifier (R e1071). Through fastp at Q25 and MiXCR, TCRdb rebuilt clones from the public reads, retaining in-frame beta chains. Each CDR3 protein appears once, grouped with its most common genes and DNA. TCRdb's processing, not the authors' own work, is the source of the V and J calls. For this sample the table gives about 500,000 distinct CDR3 sequences, of which 15% to 20% were detected only once. Of the sample, 25% to 30% is held by the ten largest clones.

Ophthalmopathy patients had moderately to severely active disease, Clinical Activity Score of at least 3, NOSPECS grade of at least 4, and duration under 3 months. The study excluded patients with uncontrolled infections, other autoimmune diseases, pregnancy or lactation. Diagnoses relied on clinical symptoms, serum thyroxine and TRAb, thyroid ultrasound and orbital computed tomography. PBMCs were separated from roughly 10 ml of fresh peripheral blood using Ficoll-Paque density gradient centrifugation. Trizol reagent was used to extract total RNA, and RNA quality was then checked on an Agilent 2100 Bioanalyzer.

The specimen was blood. The clonotype originates from a woman in her twenties or thirties with Graves' ophthalmopathy. The chain is assembled from TRBV2 and TRBJ1-2; the D gene is possibly TRBD1, with 6 bases matching. This receptor carries the CDR3 CASSRTADYGYTF. In nucleotide form, the sequence is TGTGCCAGCAGCCGGACAGCGGACTATGGCTACACCTTC.